Listed below are T cell receptor beta chains from one sample, sequenced in a study of cytomegalovirus exposure and HLA in healthy donors. The method was immunoSEQ multiplex PCR; TCRdb's version includes in-frame clones alone and lacks a portion of them. The sample has approximately 150,000 clones, approximately 71% seen once. Sequenced material: PBMCs. The receptor set was obtained from a woman aged 18-30 years in good health and CMV-seropositive. CDR3s include the opening cysteine and the closing phenylalanine or tryptophan. The D gene is left open where the match is weak. Clone size is given for some rows only: seen once, a few or many times, or a class if the clone is expanded.

j_call,v_call,d_call,clone_size,cdr3_aa,cdr3_nt
TRBJ2-7,TRBV28,NA,NA,CASSLAGTYEQYF,TGTGCCAGCAGTTTGGCAGGGACCTACGAGCAGTACTTC
TRBJ2-4,TRBV28,NA,NA,CASRVSGGDIQYF,TGTGCCAGCAGAGTTAGCGGAGGGGACATTCAGTACTTC
TRBJ1-2,TRBV7-2,NA,few,CASSLEGATYTF,TGTGCCAGCAGCTTAGAAGGGGCCACCTACACCTTC
TRBJ1-1,TRBV19,TRBD1,NA,CASSIAGTGDTEAFF,TGTGCCAGTAGTATAGCCGGGACAGGGGACACTGAAGCTTTCTTT
TRBJ2-4,TRBV5-6,NA,NA,CASSLGRDIQYF,TGTGCCAGCAGCTTGGGACGGGACATTCAGTACTTC
TRBJ1-4,TRBV5-1,NA,few,CASSLGGQINEKLFF,TGCGCCAGCAGCTTGGGCGGACAGATTAATGAAAAACTGTTTTTT
TRBJ1-2,TRBV5-6,NA,NA,CASSLTIQGYGYTF,TGTGCCAGCAGCTTGACAATACAGGGTTATGGCTACACCTTC
TRBJ2-7,TRBV7-9,NA,NA,CASSSEDRPSYEQYF,TGTGCCAGCAGCTCCGAGGACAGACCGTCCTACGAGCAGTACTTC
TRBJ2-7,TRBV2,TRBD2,NA,CASSVGGDEQYF,TGTGCCAGCAGCGTGGGGGGGGACGAGCAGTACTTC
TRBJ2-4,TRBV28,NA,NA,CASSLAGIQYF,TGTGCCAGCAGTTTAGCGGGGATTCAGTACTTC
TRBJ2-7,TRBV11-2,NA,NA,CASSFTGLSYEQYF,TGTGCCAGCAGCTTTACAGGGCTCTCCTACGAGCAGTACTTC
TRBJ2-4,TRBV7-2,NA,NA,CASSLIQGAKNIQYF,TGTGCCAGCAGCTTAATACAGGGAGCCAAAAACATTCAGTACTTC
TRBJ2-7,TRBV6-6,NA,NA,CASSYSSGVQYEQYF,TGTGCCAGCAGTTACTCTTCAGGGGTTCAGTACGAGCAGTACTTC
TRBJ2-7,TRBV7-9,NA,NA,CSSSPPGESAEQYF,TGTTCCAGCAGCCCCCCCGGAGAGAGCGCCGAGCAGTACTTC
TRBJ1-1,TRBV5-8,NA,NA,CASNPGQLLNTEAFF,TGTGCCAGCAATCCAGGACAGTTATTGAACACTGAAGCTTTCTTT
TRBJ2-7,TRBV27,NA,once,CASSLSRGALDEQYF,TGTGCCAGCAGTTTATCCAGGGGGGCGCTTGACGAGCAGTACTTC
TRBJ2-3,TRBV5-1,TRBD2,NA,CASSAKTSGGADTQYF,TGCGCCAGCAGCGCTAAGACTAGCGGGGGGGCAGATACGCAGTATTTT
TRBJ1-6,TRBV30,NA,NA,CAWRDDLLNSPLHF,TGTGCCTGGCGGGATGACCTCCTTAATTCACCCCTCCACTTT
TRBJ2-3,TRBV5-1,TRBD1,NA,CASSPGTGVDTQYF,TGCGCCAGCAGCCCGGGGACAGGGGTTGATACGCAGTATTTT
TRBJ2-5,TRBV5-6,TRBD2,NA,CASSLALITSGAGETQYF,TGTGCCAGCAGCTTGGCCCTCATAACTAGCGGGGCGGGTGAGACCCAGTACTTC
TRBJ2-3,TRBV5-6,NA,NA,CASSLESGNTDTQYF,TGTGCCAGCAGCTTGGAGTCGGGGAACACAGATACGCAGTATTTT
TRBJ2-7,TRBV19,NA,NA,CASSIGGRSYEQYF,TGTGCCAGTAGTATAGGGGGCAGGTCCTACGAGCAGTACTTC
TRBJ2-7,TRBV5-1,TRBD2,few,CASSSGTSPYEQYF,TGCGCCAGCAGCTCTGGGACTAGTCCCTACGAGCAGTACTTC
TRBJ2-6,TRBV6-5,NA,NA,CASSYEGASGANVLTF,TGTGCCAGCAGTTACGAAGGGGCCTCTGGGGCCAACGTCCTGACTTTC
TRBJ2-3,TRBV27,TRBD2,few,CASSFRVSGGPDTQYF,TGTGCCAGCAGTTTTCGGGTTAGCGGGGGCCCGGATACGCAGTATTTT
TRBJ1-1,TRBV5-1,NA,once,CASSLGEGFGSEAFF,TGCGCCAGCAGCTTGGGTGAGGGATTTGGCTCTGAAGCTTTCTTT
TRBJ2-7,TRBV6-1,NA,once,CASSEEGRSPFYEQYF,TGTGCCAGCAGTGAGGAGGGCCGAAGCCCCTTCTATGAGCAGTACTTC
TRBJ2-7,TRBV15,TRBD1,NA,CATSPSGTAAYEQYF,TGTGCCACCAGCCCCTCTGGGACAGCGGCCTACGAGCAGTACTTC
TRBJ2-7,TRBV7-2,NA,few,CASSQGPGTWQYF,TGTGCCAGCAGCCAGGGCCCGGGCACCTGGCAGTACTTC
TRBJ1-2,TRBV13,TRBD1,NA,CASSFRDSNYGYTF,TGTGCCAGCAGCTTCCGGGACAGTAATTATGGCTACACCTTC
TRBJ2-1,TRBV4-3,NA,NA,CASSRSGDNEQFF,TGCGCCAGCAGCCGGTCCGGGGACAATGAGCAGTTCTTC
TRBJ1-1,TRBV10-3,NA,NA,CAISVTAGEGTEAFF,TGTGCCATCAGTGTCACGGCGGGGGAAGGCACTGAAGCTTTCTTT
TRBJ2-7,TRBV6-6,NA,NA,CASSYSTGMTSYEQYF,TGTGCCAGCAGTTACTCGACGGGGATGACCTCCTACGAGCAGTACTTC
TRBJ1-3,TRBV30,NA,NA,CAWSVQSRSTIYF,TGTGCCTGGAGTGTCCAGTCTAGGAGCACCATATATTTT
TRBJ2-7,TRBV30,TRBD1,NA,CAWSQGTEYEQYF,TGTGCCTGGAGTCAGGGGACAGAGTACGAGCAGTACTTC
TRBJ1-5,TRBV19,NA,NA,CATKPFTGNNQPQHF,TGTGCCACCAAACCGTTCACAGGGAACAATCAGCCCCAGCATTTT
TRBJ2-7,TRBV5-1,TRBD2,NA,CASSFRGGIEQYF,TGCGCCAGCAGCTTTCGGGGGGGCATCGAGCAGTACTTC
TRBJ1-5,TRBV18,TRBD1,once,CASSPGQGVYQPQHF,TGTGCCAGCTCACCAGGGCAGGGGGTTTATCAGCCCCAGCATTTT
TRBJ1-3,TRBV12-5,TRBD1,NA,CASGRDSSGNTIYF,TGTGCTAGTGGACGGGACAGCTCTGGAAACACCATATATTTT
TRBJ2-5,TRBV7-2,NA,few,CASSLDSQTQYF,TGTGCCAGCAGCTTAGACTCGCAGACCCAGTACTTC
TRBJ1-2,TRBV29-1,NA,NA,CSVEERGGGYTF,TGCAGCGTTGAAGAAAGGGGAGGTGGCTACACCTTC
TRBJ2-7,TRBV6-6,NA,NA,CASNLQGTGYEQYF,TGTGCCAGCAATTTACAGGGTACGGGCTACGAGCAGTACTTC
TRBJ2-5,TRBV27,NA,NA,CASSRAGARQETQYF,TGTGCCAGCAGTCGTGCGGGGGCGAGGCAAGAGACCCAGTACTTC
TRBJ2-1,TRBV5-1,NA,NA,CASSLGQGSSYNEQFF,TGCGCCAGCAGCTTGGGGCAGGGGAGCTCCTACAATGAGCAGTTCTTC
TRBJ2-3,TRBV10-3,TRBD2,NA,CAISVGGETDTQYF,TGTGCCATCAGCGTTGGGGGGGAGACAGATACGCAGTATTTT
TRBJ2-1,TRBV1,NA,once,CTSSQDFLAGPYEQFF,TGCACCAGCAGCCAAGATTTCCTAGCGGGGCCCTATGAGCAGTTCTTC
TRBJ2-3,TRBV2,NA,NA,CASSDVAGRADTQYF,TGTGCCAGCAGTGATGTTGCGGGGCGGGCAGATACGCAGTATTTT
TRBJ2-7,TRBV30,TRBD1,NA,CAWSGDRVSYEQYF,TGTGCCTGGAGTGGGGACAGGGTCTCCTACGAGCAGTACTTC
TRBJ2-3,TRBV5-1,NA,few,CASDVGASTDTQYF,TGCGCCAGCGACGTGGGGGCTAGCACAGATACGCAGTATTTT
TRBJ2-5,TRBV6-1,NA,NA,CASSGTSEETQYF,TGTGCCAGCAGTGGGACTTCGGAAGAGACCCAGTACTTC
TRBJ1-6,TRBV5-1,TRBD1,NA,CASSPGQGGNSPLHF,TGCGCCAGCAGCCCCGGACAGGGTGGGAATTCACCCCTCCACTTT
TRBJ2-5,TRBV6-1,TRBD2,once,CASSASGGQETQYF,TGTGCCAGCAGTGCTAGCGGGGGGCAAGAGACCCAGTACTTC
TRBJ1-1,TRBV6-1,NA,NA,CASSEEVRAGNTEAFF,TGTGCCAGCAGTGAAGAGGTGAGGGCAGGGAACACTGAAGCTTTCTTT
TRBJ2-7,TRBV30,TRBD2,NA,CAWSATSGGYEQYF,TGTGCCTGGTCGGCGACTAGCGGGGGATACGAGCAGTACTTC
TRBJ1-1,TRBV7-2,TRBD1,NA,CASSERTGGGTEAFF,TGTGCCAGCAGCGAGAGGACAGGGGGCGGGACTGAAGCTTTCTTT
TRBJ2-7,TRBV11-2,TRBD1,once,CASSNRGEQYF,TGTGCCAGCAGCAACAGGGGCGAGCAGTACTTC
TRBJ1-1,TRBV2,NA,NA,CASSEARQSTEAFF,TGTGCCAGCAGTGAAGCACGACAGAGCACTGAAGCTTTCTTT
TRBJ1-4,TRBV7-2,NA,NA,CASSLGLEPVNEKLFF,TGTGCCAGCAGCTTAGGTCTGGAGCCAGTGAATGAAAAACTGTTTTTT